A few counts support the clone carrying this T cell receptor (beta chain). As yet, its antigen is unknown. Each donor's blood draw was roughly 10 milliliters of peripheral blood. PBMCs were isolated at a quantity of at least 7 million per sample. This entry comes from a study of blood T cells in healthy people across ages. General observations from the study: CMV status of donors was unknown, possibly confounding expanded clonotype changes.

A sample-barcoded 5' primer and a J-beta primer mix were used in a second PCR of about 7 to 12 cycles. Through a template-switch adaptor with 12 random nucleotides, each cDNA molecule received a tag. TCRdb redid the calling of the 5' RACE reads with MiXCR, one entry per CDR3 protein. The data contain about 1.6 million distinct CDR3 sequences, about 32% of them singletons. The ends were cut back, 0 bases at V and 13 bases at J, with 10 bases in the middle. The CDR3 has 12 residues. Germline lookup yields CDR1 LGHNA and CDR2 YNFKEQ. The sequence derives from a woman in her 30s in good health. The sample taken for sequencing was blood. The chain joins TRBV4-2 to TRBJ2-4; no firm D call. In nucleotides, the CDR3 is TGTGCCAGCAGCCAAGAATCGCAAGGGCAGTACTTC. This encodes CASSQESQGQYF.